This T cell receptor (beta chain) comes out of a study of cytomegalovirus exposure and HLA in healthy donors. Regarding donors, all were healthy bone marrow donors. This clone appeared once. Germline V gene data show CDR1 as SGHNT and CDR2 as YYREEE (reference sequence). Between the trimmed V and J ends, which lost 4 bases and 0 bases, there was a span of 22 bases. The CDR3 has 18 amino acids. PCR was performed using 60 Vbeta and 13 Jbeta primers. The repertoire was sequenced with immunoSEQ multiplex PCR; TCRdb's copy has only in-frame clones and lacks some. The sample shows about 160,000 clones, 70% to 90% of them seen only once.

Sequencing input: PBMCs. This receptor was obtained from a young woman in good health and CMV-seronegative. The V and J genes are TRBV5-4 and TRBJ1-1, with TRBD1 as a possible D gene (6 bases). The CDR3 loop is CASSPKPAAGVLNTEAFF. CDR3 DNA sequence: TGTGCCAGCAGCCCCAAACCTGCCGCAGGGGTCCTGAACACTGAAGCTTTCTTT.